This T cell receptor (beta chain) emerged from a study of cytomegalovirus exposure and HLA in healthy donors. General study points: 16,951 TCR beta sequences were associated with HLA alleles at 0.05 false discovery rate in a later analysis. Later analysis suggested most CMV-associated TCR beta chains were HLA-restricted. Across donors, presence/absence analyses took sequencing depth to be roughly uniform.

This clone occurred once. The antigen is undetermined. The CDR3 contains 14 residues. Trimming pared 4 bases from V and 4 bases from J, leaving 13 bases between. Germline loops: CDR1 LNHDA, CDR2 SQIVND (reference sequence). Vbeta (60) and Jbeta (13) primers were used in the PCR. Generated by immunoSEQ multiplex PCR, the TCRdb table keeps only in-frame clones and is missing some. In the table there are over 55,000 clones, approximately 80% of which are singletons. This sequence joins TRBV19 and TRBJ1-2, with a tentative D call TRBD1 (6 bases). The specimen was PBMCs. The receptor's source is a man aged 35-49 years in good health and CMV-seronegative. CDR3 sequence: CASSTGAAPYGYTF. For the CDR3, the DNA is TGTGCCAGTAGTACAGGGGCTGCGCCCTATGGCTACACCTTC.